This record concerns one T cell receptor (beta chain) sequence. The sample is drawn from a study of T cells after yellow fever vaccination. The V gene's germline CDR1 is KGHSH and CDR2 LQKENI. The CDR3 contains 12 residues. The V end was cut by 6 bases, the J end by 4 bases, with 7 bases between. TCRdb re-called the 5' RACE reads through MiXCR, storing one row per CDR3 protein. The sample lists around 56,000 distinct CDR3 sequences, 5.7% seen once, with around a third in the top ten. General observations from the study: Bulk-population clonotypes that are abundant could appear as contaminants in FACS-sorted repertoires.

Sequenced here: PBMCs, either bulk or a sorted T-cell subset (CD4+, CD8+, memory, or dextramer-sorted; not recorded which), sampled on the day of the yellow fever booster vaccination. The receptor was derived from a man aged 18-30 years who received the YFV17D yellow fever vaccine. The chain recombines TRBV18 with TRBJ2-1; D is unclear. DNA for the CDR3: TGTGCCAGCTCTCCCTTATACAATGAGCAGTTCTTC. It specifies CASSPLYNEQFF.